The 4 T cell receptor beta chains listed next were all sequenced from one sample in a study of blood T cell repertoires in COVID-19. The assay was immunoSEQ multiplex PCR, and TCRdb's table has in-frame clones only and misses some. Found here are 50,000 to 65,000 clones, 65% to 85% of them singletons; the top ten hold about 6.7%. Sequenced sample: peripheral blood. Receptor source: a human donor in a cohort sampled during active COVID-19.

The J gene is TRBJ2-7, the V gene TRBV2; 10 bases map to TRBD2. V dropped 0 bases and J dropped 5; count of bases not matched to a gene: 13. This CDR3 is built from 18 residues. In germline, CDR1 is SNHLY, CDR2 FYNNEI. The CDR3 loop is CASSEAWLAGVLKDEQYF. In DNA form, the CDR3 reads TGTGCCAGCAGTGAAGCCTGGCTAGCGGGGGTCCTTAAGGACGAGCAGTACTTC. The whole variable domain, filled in from reference TRBV2 and TRBJ2-7, reads EPEVTQTPSHQVTQMGQEVILRCVPISNHLYFYWYRQILGQKVEFLVSFYNNEISEKSEIFDDQFSVERPDGSNFTLKIRSTKLEDSAMYFCASSEAWLAGVLKDEQYFGPGTRLTVT.

This chain joins TRBV10-3 and TRBJ2-7, with TRBD2 matching 8 bases. The CDR3 covers 11 residues. After removal of 10 bases from V and 5 bases from J, the junction contained 4 bases not matched to a gene. In germline, CDR1 is ENHRY, CDR2 SYGVKD. The CDR3: CATGGLHEQYF. CDR3 DNA sequence: TGTGCCACGGGGGGGCTCCACGAGCAGTACTTC.

The V call is TRBV28, the J call TRBJ1-1, with D possibly TRBD1 on 6 matching bases. Germline CDR1 and CDR2: MDHEN and SYDVKM. V lost 2 bases to trimming and J lost 0 bases, with 10 bases between them. The CDR3 is 15 amino acids. This CDR3 reads CASSLGTRMNTEAFF. Written as DNA, the CDR3 is TGTGCCAGCAGTTTAGGGACACGGATGAACACTGAAGCTTTCTTT.

The V and J genes are TRBV5-1 and TRBJ1-4; D may be TRBD1 (5 bases). Trimming shortened V by 1 base and J by 3 bases, and 13 bases separated the two germline ends. Germline CDR1 reads SGHRS; CDR2 reads YFSETQ. CDR3 length equals 16 residues. The CDR3 region is CASSLTGPSANEKLFF. The CDR3, as DNA: TGCGCCAGCAGCTTGACAGGCCCCTCGGCTAATGAAAAACTGTTTTTT.